A single T cell receptor beta chain is shown here with its context. Its antigen remains undetermined. Base qualities are not recorded, but no much larger clone differs from it by a single base. From the cysteine up to the phenylalanine, the CDR3 has a length of 15 residues. Only the CDR3 region is kept as DNA, spanning 45 bases read in frame from base 1. V is reduced by 2 bases and J by 8 bases, leaving a spacing of 16 bases between them. From a lookup of the germline V gene, CDR1 and CDR2 are MDHEN and SYDVKM. This sample is part of a study of blood T cell repertoires in COVID-19 (dated by TCRdb to about 2020). About the full investigation: The collaborator samples originated in the United States, Italy and Spain and spanned the acute and convalescent phases of COVID-19. The material from the prospective study consisted of cDNA or gDNA derived from T cells, B-cell-depleted T cells, or PBMCs. Subjects who had been exposed to COVID-19, were actively infected with it, or had recovered from it provided the deeply sampled blood TCRbeta repertoires that made up the dataset. The repertoires were released in a freely available public database intended as a resource for research on the immune response to SARS-CoV-2. The samples were drawn from the first 160 participants of the ongoing ImmuneRACE study and from 950 to 1,500 subjects provided by 6 global collaborators. Sample metadata almost always included a de-identified subject ID, COVID-19 status, age in years and sex. Where HLA class I and class II types were available, the types were taken from metadata supplied by the sample provider, not from assay-based typing.

The immunoSEQ Assay, a bias-controlled multiplex PCR, was used to amplify TCRbeta CDR3 regions from genomic DNA. The published analysis was carried out like this. The number of nucleated cells in each sample was estimated from the amplification of reference gene primers within the assay. Sequence reads were collapsed and filtered to measure the absolute abundance of every unique TCRbeta CDR3 rearrangement. Productive Simpson clonality was computed per sample as the square root of Simpson's diversity index over productive rearrangements. Not all clones reach the TCRdb copy of this immuneACCESS table, which keeps in-frame sequences only. Checked studies attribute under half of the gap to unresolved V genes and leave the rest unexplained. V and J calls and clone size follow that table, whereas D and trimming were derived from the DNA. The table for this sample lists approximately 300,000 clones; 75% to 95% of them were counted only once. Nearly 7% of the sample is in the top ten clones.

In Seattle, one collaborating source enrolled patients while the infection was active and tracked those patients longitudinally over the course of disease. Collaborating institutions collected whole blood in K2EDTA tubes following their own protocols. For TCRbeta analysis, collaborators shipped samples as frozen whole blood, isolated PBMCs, or DNA extracted from either of those sample types. Results and caveats for the whole study, not just this receptor: Clinical and demographic metadata were provided uncurated, with the amount varying by source and participant.

Sequences were obtained from peripheral blood. The clonotype comes from a woman aged 25-40 years with COVID-19, enrolled during active disease. The chain was built from TRBV28 and TRBJ2-1; the D region possibly corresponds to TRBD1 (5 bases align). CDR3 reads: CASSLPQGPGDEQFF. The DNA is TGTGCCAGCAGTTTACCCCAGGGCCCTGGCGATGAGCAGTTCTTC.